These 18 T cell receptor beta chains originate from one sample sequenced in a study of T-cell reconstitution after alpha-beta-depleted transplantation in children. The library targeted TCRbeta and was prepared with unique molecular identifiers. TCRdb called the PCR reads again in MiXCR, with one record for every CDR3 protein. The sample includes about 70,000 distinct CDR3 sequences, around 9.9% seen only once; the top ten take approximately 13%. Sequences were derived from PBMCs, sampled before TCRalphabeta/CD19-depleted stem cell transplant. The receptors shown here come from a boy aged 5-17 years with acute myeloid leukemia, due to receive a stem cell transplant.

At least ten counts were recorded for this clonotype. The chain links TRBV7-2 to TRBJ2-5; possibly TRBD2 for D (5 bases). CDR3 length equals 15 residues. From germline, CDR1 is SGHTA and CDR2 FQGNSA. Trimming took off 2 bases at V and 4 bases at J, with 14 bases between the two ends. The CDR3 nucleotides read TGTGCCAGCAGCTTATCGGGAACTAGATTAGAGACCCAGTACTTC. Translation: CASSLSGTRLETQYF.

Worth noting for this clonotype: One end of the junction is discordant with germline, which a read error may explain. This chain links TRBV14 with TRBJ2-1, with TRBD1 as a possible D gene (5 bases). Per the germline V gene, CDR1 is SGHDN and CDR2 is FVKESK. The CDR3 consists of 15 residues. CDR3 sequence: CASSQDGAKGFRPRF. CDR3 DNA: TGTGCCAGCAGCCAAGATGGGGCGAAGGGGTTCAGACCCCGATTC.

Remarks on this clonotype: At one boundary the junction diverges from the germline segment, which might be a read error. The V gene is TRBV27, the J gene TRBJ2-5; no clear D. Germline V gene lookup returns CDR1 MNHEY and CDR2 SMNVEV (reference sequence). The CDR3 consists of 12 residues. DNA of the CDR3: TGTGCCAGCAGTTTGGACCAAGAGACCCAGAACTTC. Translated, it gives CASSLDQETQNF.

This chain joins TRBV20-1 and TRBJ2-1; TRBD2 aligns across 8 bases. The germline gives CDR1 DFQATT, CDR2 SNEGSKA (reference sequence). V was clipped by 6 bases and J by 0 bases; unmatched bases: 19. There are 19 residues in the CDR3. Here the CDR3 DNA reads TGCAGTGCCCAGGCTAGCGGGTTCGGCCCCTATGCCTCCTACAATGAGCAGTTCTTC. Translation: CSAQASGFGPYASYNEQFF.

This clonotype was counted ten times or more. The CDR3 here is CASSFSAGAYSNQPQHF. In DNA form, the CDR3 reads TGTGCCAGCAGTTTTTCGGCAGGAGCTTATAGCAATCAGCCCCAGCATTTT. The chain uses TRBV12-3 or TRBV12-4 and TRBJ1-5; D gene unclear. V was cut by 3 bases and J by 0 bases, with 15 bases left in between. This CDR3 region has 17 residues.

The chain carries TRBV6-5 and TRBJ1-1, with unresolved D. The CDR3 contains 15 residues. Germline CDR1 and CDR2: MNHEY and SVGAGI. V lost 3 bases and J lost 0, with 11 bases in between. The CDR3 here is CASSYSSWVNTEAFF. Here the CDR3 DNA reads TGTGCCAGCAGTTATTCTTCCTGGGTGAACACTGAAGCTTTCTTT.

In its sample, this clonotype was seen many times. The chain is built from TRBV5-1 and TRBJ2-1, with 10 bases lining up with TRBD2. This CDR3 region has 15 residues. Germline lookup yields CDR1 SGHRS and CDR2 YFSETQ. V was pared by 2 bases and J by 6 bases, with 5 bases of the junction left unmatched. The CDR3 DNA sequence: TGCGCCAGCAGCTTTAGACTAGCGGGTCGCAATGAGCAGTTCTTC. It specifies CASSFRLAGRNEQFF.

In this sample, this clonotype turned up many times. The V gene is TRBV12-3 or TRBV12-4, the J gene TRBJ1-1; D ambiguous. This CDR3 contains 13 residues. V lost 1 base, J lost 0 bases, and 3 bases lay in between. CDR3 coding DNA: TGTGCCAGCAGTTTAGGTTTGAACACTGAAGCTTTCTTT. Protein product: CASSLGLNTEAFF.

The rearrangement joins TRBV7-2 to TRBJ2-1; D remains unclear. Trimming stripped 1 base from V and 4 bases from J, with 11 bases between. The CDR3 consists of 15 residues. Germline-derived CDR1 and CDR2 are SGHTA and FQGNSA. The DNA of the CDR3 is TGTGCCAGCAGCTTAGACTGGCAGAGATACAATGAGCAGTTCTTC. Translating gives CASSLDWQRYNEQFF.

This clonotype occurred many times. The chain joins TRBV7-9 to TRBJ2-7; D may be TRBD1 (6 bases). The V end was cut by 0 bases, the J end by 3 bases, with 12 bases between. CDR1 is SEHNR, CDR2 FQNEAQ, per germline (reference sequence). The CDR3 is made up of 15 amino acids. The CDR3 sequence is CASSLAEGQHYEQYF. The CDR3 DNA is TGTGCCAGCAGCTTAGCCGAGGGACAACACTACGAGCAGTACTTC.

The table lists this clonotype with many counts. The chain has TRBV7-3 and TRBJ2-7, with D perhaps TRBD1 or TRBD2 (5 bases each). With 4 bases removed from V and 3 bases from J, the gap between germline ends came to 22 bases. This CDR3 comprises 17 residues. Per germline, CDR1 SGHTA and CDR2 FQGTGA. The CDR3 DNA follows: TGTGCCAGCAGCTCTGGGGGTCCGGGGCTGAACTACTACGAGCAGTACTTC. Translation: CASSSGGPGLNYYEQYF.

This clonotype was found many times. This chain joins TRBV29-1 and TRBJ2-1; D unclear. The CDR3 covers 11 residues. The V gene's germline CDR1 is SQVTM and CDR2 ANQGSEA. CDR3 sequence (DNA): TGCAGTAGCCTATCCAGCAGTGAGCAGTTCTTC. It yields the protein CSSLSSSEQFF.

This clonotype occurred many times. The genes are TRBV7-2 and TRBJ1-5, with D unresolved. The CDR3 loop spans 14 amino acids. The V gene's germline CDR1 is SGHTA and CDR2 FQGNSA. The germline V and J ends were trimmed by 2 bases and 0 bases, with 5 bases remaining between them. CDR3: CASSLTDSNQPQHF. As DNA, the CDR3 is TGTGCCAGCAGCTTAACTGATAGCAATCAGCCCCAGCATTTT.

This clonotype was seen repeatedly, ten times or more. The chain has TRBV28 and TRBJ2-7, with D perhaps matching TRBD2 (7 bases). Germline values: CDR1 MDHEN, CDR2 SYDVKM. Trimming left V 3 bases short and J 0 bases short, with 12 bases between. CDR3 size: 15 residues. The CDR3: CASSFGGASSYEQYF. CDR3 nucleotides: TGTGCCAGCAGTTTTGGGGGGGCTTCCTCCTACGAGCAGTACTTC.

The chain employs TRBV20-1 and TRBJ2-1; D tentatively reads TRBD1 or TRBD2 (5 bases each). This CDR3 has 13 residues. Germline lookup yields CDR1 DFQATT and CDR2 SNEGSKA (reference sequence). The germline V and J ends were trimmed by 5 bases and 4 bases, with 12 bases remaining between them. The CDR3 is CSAPRDGYNEQFF. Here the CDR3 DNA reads TGCAGTGCTCCGAGGGACGGATACAATGAGCAGTTCTTC.

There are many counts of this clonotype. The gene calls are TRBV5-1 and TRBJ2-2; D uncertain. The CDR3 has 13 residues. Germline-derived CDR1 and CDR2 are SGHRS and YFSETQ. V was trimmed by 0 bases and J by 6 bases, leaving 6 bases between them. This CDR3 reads CASSLDPPGELFF. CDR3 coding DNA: TGCGCCAGCAGCTTGGACCCCCCCGGGGAGCTGTTTTTT. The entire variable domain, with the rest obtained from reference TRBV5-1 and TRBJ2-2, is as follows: KAGVTQTPRYLIKTRGQQVTLSCSPISGHRSVSWYQQTPGQGLQFLFEYFSETQRNKGNFPGRFSGRQFSNSRSEMNVSTLELGDSALYLCASSLDPPGELFFGEGSRLTVL.

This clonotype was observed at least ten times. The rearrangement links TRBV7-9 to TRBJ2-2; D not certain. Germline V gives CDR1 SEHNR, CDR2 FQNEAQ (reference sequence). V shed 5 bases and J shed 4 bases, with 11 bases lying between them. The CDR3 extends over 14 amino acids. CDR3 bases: TGTGCCAGCAGCCCGCAAGCAGCCACCGGGGAGCTGTTTTTT. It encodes CASSPQAATGELFF.

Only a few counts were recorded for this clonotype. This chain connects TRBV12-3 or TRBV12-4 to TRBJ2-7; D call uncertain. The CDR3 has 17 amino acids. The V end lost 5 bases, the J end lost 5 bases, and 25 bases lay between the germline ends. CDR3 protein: CASSHKPQDGRDNEQYF. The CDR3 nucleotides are TGTGCCAGCAGTCATAAACCCCAAGACGGAAGAGACAACGAGCAGTACTTC.